Following are 8 T cell receptor beta chains from one sample sequenced in a study of cytomegalovirus exposure and HLA in healthy donors (dated by TCRdb to the late 2010s). Library preparation used the immunoSEQ multiplex PCR assay. For the multiplex PCR, a mixture combining 60 forward primers for TCR Vbeta segments and 13 reverse primers for TCR Jbeta segments was used. TCRdb carries this immuneACCESS record with in-frame sequences only. Its versions omit some clonotypes, under half of them owing to an unresolved V gene in the studies checked, with the rest unexplained. This sample is represented by 150,000 to 200,000 clones; roughly 73% of them were singletons. 3.1% of the sample belongs to the ten largest clones. Material: PBMCs. The origin of the receptors is a female donor in good health and CMV-seronegative.

The chain couples TRBV15 to TRBJ1-4; perhaps TRBD1 as D (5 bases). Germline V gives CDR1 LNHNV, CDR2 YYDKDF (reference sequence). V was cut by 2 bases and J by 4 bases, with 8 bases left in between. The length of the CDR3 is 14 residues. In nucleotides, the CDR3 is TGTGCCACCAGCAGACCGGGGGATAATGAAAAACTGTTTTTT. Residues: CATSRPGDNEKLFF.

In this sample, this clone turned up once. V is TRBV7-2 and J is TRBJ1-1; weak D call: TRBD1 (5 bases). Germline CDR1 is SGHTA and CDR2 is FQGNSA. CDR3 size: 15 residues. The V end lost 0 bases, the J end lost 1 base, and 9 bases lay between the germline ends. In nucleotides, the CDR3 is TGTGCCAGCAGCTTAGCTCGGCAGGGGAACACTGAAGCTTTCTTT. Translation gives CASSLARQGNTEAFF.

The chain links TRBV4-1 to TRBJ1-5, with D maybe TRBD1 (6 bases). The CDR3 consists of 15 residues. The V end lost 2 bases, the J end lost 6 bases, and 14 bases lay between the germline ends. In germline, CDR1 is MGHRA, CDR2 YSYEKL. The CDR3 DNA sequence: TGCGCCAGCAGCCAAAGAGGGACAAGCGGTCAGCCCCAGCATTTT. The encoded protein is CASSQRGTSGQPQHF.

The V call is TRBV4-3, the J call TRBJ2-7; a weak D match, TRBD1 (6 bases). This CDR3 is 14 amino acids long. With 0 bases removed from V and 2 bases from J, the gap between germline ends came to 8 bases. Germline values: CDR1 LGHNA, CDR2 YSLEER. CDR3 DNA sequence: TGCGCCAGCAGCCAAGACGCAGGGGCCTACGAGCAGTACTTC. It is translated as CASSQDAGAYEQYF.

V is TRBV28 and J is TRBJ2-5, with 8 bases lining up with TRBD2. Germline V gene data show CDR1 as MDHEN and CDR2 as SYDVKM. The CDR3 runs to 16 residues. The V and J ends lost 2 bases and 7 bases, in that order; junction bases with no gene match: 12. The CDR3 nucleotides are TGTGCCAGCAGTTTAGAGTCTACTAGCGGCCCCGGGACCCAGTACTTC. This sequence encodes CASSLESTSGPGTQYF.

The V gene is TRBV27, the J gene TRBJ2-5; 9 nucleotides match TRBD2. Germline trimming cut 7 bases from V and 5 bases from J; bases unmatched to any gene: 11. Germline CDR1 and CDR2: MNHEY and SMNVEV (reference sequence). There are 15 residues in the CDR3. CDR3 loop: CASKPAGGPTETQYF. CDR3 in DNA: TGTGCCAGCAAACCGGCGGGAGGGCCGACTGAGACCCAGTACTTC.

The rearrangement links TRBV30 to TRBJ2-5; D gene ambiguous. The V end was cut by 2 bases, the J end by 5 bases, with 9 bases between. Germline CDR1 GTSNPN, CDR2 SVGIG (reference sequence). The CDR3 extends over 12 amino acids. The CDR3, as DNA: TGTGCCTGGAGTACAACTACGGAGACCCAGTACTTC. Residues: CAWSTTTETQYF.

V gene TRBV9 combines with J gene TRBJ2-7, with 9 bases fitting TRBD2. This CDR3 is built from 16 residues. The V and J ends lost 0 bases and 0 bases, in that order; junction bases with no gene match: 4. Germline V gene data show CDR1 as SGDLS and CDR2 as YYNGEE. CDR3 sequence (DNA): TGTGCCAGCAGCGTAGGACTAGCGGAGAACTCCTACGAGCAGTACTTC. Protein product: CASSVGLAENSYEQYF.